The following is a T cell receptor (beta chain) sequence with its context. This clonotype counts as medium-sized (0.01 to 0.1%). Its specific antigen is unknown. The input lacks base qualities; no much larger clone sits a single base away. This sample stems from a study of regulatory and conventional T cells in breast cancer (dated by TCRdb to between 2014 and 2017). From V the trimming removes 3 bases and from J it removes 4 bases, while the gene matches leave 7 bases of the junction unaccounted for. Including cysteine and phenylalanine, the CDR3 has 15 amino acids. CDR3 DNA only is kept here, 45 bases in frame from base 1. The method was PCR. Sequencing instrument: Illumina MiSeq. Using fastp trimming at Q25 and MiXCR clonotype assembly, TCRdb reanalyzed the public sequencing data and kept in-frame beta chains. Every CDR3 protein is listed once, alongside the most common genes and DNA of its rows. Recorded for this sample are about 1,100 distinct CDR3 sequences; around 30% of them occurred a single time. The ten largest account for roughly 23% of the sample.

This chain joins TRBV12-3 or TRBV12-4 to TRBJ2-3; TRBD2 agrees with 7 junctional bases. The specimen was conventional T cells from blood. The clonotype originates from a female donor with breast cancer. The DNA reads TGTGCCAGCAGTTTGAGGCCTAGCGGTTCAGATACGCAGTATTTT. Its protein is CASSLRPSGSDTQYF.